This T cell receptor (beta chain) comes out of a study of shared clonotypes between healthy human individuals. The length of the CDR3 is 15 residues. Trimming cost V 2 bases and J 4 bases, with 11 bases left between them. CDR1 and CDR2 (germline): SEHNR, FQNEAQ (reference sequence). Points from the study as a whole: Roughly 5% of naive CD4 clonotypes were common to a few donors.

TCRdb's copy holds only in-frame clones and misses some; the assay was immunoSEQ multiplex PCR. Here the sample spans millions of clones, 90% to 95% being singletons. Turning to this clone: Its antigen remains unidentified.

The TCR comes from a man aged 18 to 30 in good health. The specimen sequenced was naive CD4+ T cells sorted from blood. The subset denotes: CD45RA+ positively selected. The chain couples TRBV7-9 to TRBJ2-2; D gene unclear. CDR3 loop: CASSLRVEFTGELFF. CDR3 nucleotides: TGTGCCAGCAGCTTAAGGGTGGAGTTCACCGGGGAGCTGTTTTTT.